Listed here are 6 T cell receptor beta chains from one sample, sequenced in a study of cytomegalovirus exposure and HLA in healthy donors. 60 Vbeta and 13 Jbeta primers were used in PCR. Method: immunoSEQ multiplex PCR; TCRdb's copy keeps in-frame clones and lacks some. The profile shows roughly 170,000 clones, roughly 71% of them singletons. Sequences were obtained from PBMCs. The receptors derive from a girl aged 10-17 years in good health and CMV-seronegative.

This clone has just a few counts. This chain connects TRBV4-1 to TRBJ2-7; tentatively, D is TRBD2 (7 bases). In germline, CDR1 is MGHRA, CDR2 YSYEKL. Deletions cut 4 bases from V and 3 bases from J, with 16 bases between. CDR3 length: 15 amino acids. CDR3 loop: CASSPAGARRYEQYF. The CDR3 DNA reads as TGCGCCAGCAGCCCTGCGGGGGCCAGACGCTACGAGCAGTACTTC.

Only a few counts were recorded for this clone. The chain has TRBV4-1 and TRBJ1-5, with D unclear. There are 15 residues in the CDR3. Germline values: CDR1 MGHRA, CDR2 YSYEKL. Trimming took off 1 base at V and 1 base at J, with 8 bases between the two ends. The CDR3 here is CASSQAGGSNQPQHF. The CDR3 region has the DNA TGCGCCAGCAGCCAAGCAGGAGGGAGCAATCAGCCCCAGCATTTT.

The rearrangement joins TRBV15 to TRBJ1-2, with TRBD1 as a possible D gene (6 bases). The CDR3 spans 13 residues. The germline V and J ends were trimmed by 0 bases and 8 bases, with 10 bases remaining between them. The germline gives CDR1 LNHNV, CDR2 YYDKDF (reference sequence). CDR3 region: CATSRDPRGGYTF. As DNA, the CDR3 is TGTGCCACCAGCAGAGATCCCAGGGGAGGCTACACCTTC. Full variable domain (outside the CDR3, taken from reference TRBV15 and TRBJ1-2): DAMVIQNPRYQVTQFGKPVTLSCSQTLNHNVMYWYQQKSSQAPKLLFHYYDKDFNNEADTPDNFQSRRPNTSFCFLDIRSPGLGDTAMYLCATSRDPRGGYTFGSGTRLTVV.

This clone was detected only once. This sequence joins TRBV4-1 and TRBJ1-1, with D unclear. Germline V gives CDR1 MGHRA, CDR2 YSYEKL. CDR3 length: 12 residues. Trimming shortened V by 1 base and J by 2 bases, and 2 bases separated the two germline ends. The CDR3 DNA sequence: TGCGCCAGCAGCCAAGTAAACACTGAAGCTTTCTTT. It codes for CASSQVNTEAFF.

This clone occurred a few times. J is TRBJ1-2 and V is TRBV27; 9 bases agree with TRBD1. Germline V gene data show CDR1 as MNHEY and CDR2 as SMNVEV (reference sequence). V shed 3 bases and J 6 bases; nucleotides not matched to a gene: 5. The CDR3 is 14 amino acids. The CDR3 sequence is CASSFRTGANGYTF. The CDR3 coding sequence is TGTGCCAGCAGTTTTCGGACAGGGGCGAATGGCTACACCTTC.

This clone has a single count. The rearrangement joins TRBV5-5 to TRBJ2-7; D might be TRBD2 (5 bases). This CDR3 contains 12 residues. The V gene's germline CDR1 is SGHKS and CDR2 YYEKEE (reference sequence). Trimming took off 4 bases at V and 0 bases at J, with 5 bases between the two ends. The CDR3 protein is CASSLASYEQYF. CDR3 DNA sequence: TGTGCCAGCAGCCTAGCCTCCTACGAGCAGTACTTC.